This TCR beta chain comes out of a study of blood T cell repertoires in COVID-19. The overall study: The samples span acute and convalescent COVID-19 from the United States, Italy and Spain. Sample material is recorded as cDNA or gDNA derived from T cells, B-cell-depleted T cells, or PBMCs.

V was shortened by 3 bases and J by 1 base, with 15 bases between the two germline ends. The CDR3 has 16 amino acids. Per the germline V gene, CDR1 is SGHRS and CDR2 is YFSETQ. Enrollment of patients from Seattle took place during active infection, with longitudinal follow-up. Per the authors' pipeline: Reference gene primer amplification in the assay estimated nucleated cell counts. The method was immunoSEQ multiplex PCR; TCRdb's version includes in-frame clones alone and lacks a portion of them. V and J calls and clone size are those listed in that table; D and trimming were worked out from the DNA. The top ten hold 3% to 4% of the sample, which has fewer than 95,000 clones, approximately 79% seen once.

The rearrangement uses TRBV5-1 and TRBJ2-3, with a weak D call TRBD2 (6 bases). This TCR came from a man aged 65 to 85 with COVID-19, enrolled during active disease. Sequencing used peripheral blood. The CDR3 here is CASSWGNGEGTDTQYF. CDR3 in DNA: TGCGCCAGCAGCTGGGGGAACGGGGAGGGCACAGATACGCAGTATTTT.